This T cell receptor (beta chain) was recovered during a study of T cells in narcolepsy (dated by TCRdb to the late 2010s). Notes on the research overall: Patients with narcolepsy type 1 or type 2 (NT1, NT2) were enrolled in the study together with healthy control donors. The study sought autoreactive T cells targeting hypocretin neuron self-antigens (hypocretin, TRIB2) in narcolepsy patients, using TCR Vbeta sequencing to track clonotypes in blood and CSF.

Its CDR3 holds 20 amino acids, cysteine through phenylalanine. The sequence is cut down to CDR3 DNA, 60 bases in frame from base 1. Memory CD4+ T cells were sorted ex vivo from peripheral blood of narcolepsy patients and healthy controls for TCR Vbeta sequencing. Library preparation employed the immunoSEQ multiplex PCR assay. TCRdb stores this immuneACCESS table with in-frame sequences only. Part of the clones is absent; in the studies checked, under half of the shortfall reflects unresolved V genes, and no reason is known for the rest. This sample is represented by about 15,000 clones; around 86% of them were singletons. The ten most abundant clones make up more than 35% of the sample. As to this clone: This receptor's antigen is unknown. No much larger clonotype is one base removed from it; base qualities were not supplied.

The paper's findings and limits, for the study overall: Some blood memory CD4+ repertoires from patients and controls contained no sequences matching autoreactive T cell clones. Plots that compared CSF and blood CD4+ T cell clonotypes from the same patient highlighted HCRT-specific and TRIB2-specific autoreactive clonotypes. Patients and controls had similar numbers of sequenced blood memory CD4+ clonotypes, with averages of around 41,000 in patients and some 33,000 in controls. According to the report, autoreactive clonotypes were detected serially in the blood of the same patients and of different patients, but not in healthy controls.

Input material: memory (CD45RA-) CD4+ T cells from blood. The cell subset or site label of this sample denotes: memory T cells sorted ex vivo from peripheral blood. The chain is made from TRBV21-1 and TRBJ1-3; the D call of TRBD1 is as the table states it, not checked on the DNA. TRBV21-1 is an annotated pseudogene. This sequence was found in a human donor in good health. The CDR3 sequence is CASSKTWDSAKEGSGNTIYF. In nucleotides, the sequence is TGTGCCAGCAGCAAAACCTGGGACAGCGCTAAAGAGGGCTCTGGAAACACCATATATTTT.